Below, 5 T cell receptor beta chains from the same sample are listed, as sequenced in a study of blood T cell repertoires in COVID-19. Generated by immunoSEQ multiplex PCR, the TCRdb table keeps only in-frame clones and is missing some. The sample yields approximately 170,000 clones, nearly 90% seen once. Sequencing was carried out using peripheral blood. The source is a man aged 18 to 30 who had recovered from COVID-19.

In the case of this clone: Other DNA sequences from this sample encode an identical CDR3 as well. The rearrangement uses TRBV19 and TRBJ2-1; 11 bases match TRBD2. The V and J ends lost 6 bases and 4 bases, in that order; junction bases with no gene match: 5. Germline V gene lookup returns CDR1 LNHDA and CDR2 SQIVND (reference sequence). The CDR3 sequence is 15 residues long. The CDR3 loop reads CASRTGTSGYNEQFF. For the CDR3, the DNA is TGTGCCAGTAGAACCGGGACTAGCGGTTACAATGAGCAGTTCTTC.

The CDR3 nucleotides read TGTGCCAGCAGTTCGGGTCGGACTTCGGATGAGCAGTTCTTC. Translation: CASSSGRTSDEQFF. The gene calls are TRBV11-2 and TRBJ2-1; weak D call: TRBD2 (5 bases). Germline-derived CDR1 and CDR2 are SGHAT and FQNNGV. The CDR3 length is 14 residues. V gave up 6 bases and J gave up 8 bases, with 17 bases separating them.

The V gene is TRBV10-3, the J gene TRBJ1-1; 10 bases are shared with TRBD1. The CDR3 is 13 amino acids. V was clipped by 10 bases and J by 3 bases; unmatched bases: 5. Germline lookup yields CDR1 ENHRY and CDR2 SYGVKD. The DNA for the CDR3 is TGTGCCACAGGTGGGACAGGGGACACTGAAGCTTTCTTT. Translation: CATGGTGDTEAFF.

The CDR3 bases are TGCGCCAGCAGCACCGGGGGGGGACAGGGGGGCAATGAGCAGTTCTTC. Translating it yields CASSTGGGQGGNEQFF. The chain links TRBV5-1 to TRBJ2-1, with 11 bases identical to TRBD1. CDR1 and CDR2 from the germline V gene are SGHRS and YFSETQ. V lost 4 bases to trimming and J lost 6 bases; unmatched junction nucleotides: 9. There are 16 residues in the CDR3.

This chain links TRBV28 with TRBJ1-5; D ambiguous. This CDR3 contains 16 residues. Germline loops: CDR1 MDHEN, CDR2 SYDVKM. Trimming stripped 2 bases from V and 1 base from J, with 12 bases between. The CDR3 sequence is CASSLETPVSNQPQHF. CDR3 in DNA: TGTGCCAGCAGTTTAGAAACACCCGTCAGCAATCAGCCCCAGCATTTT.